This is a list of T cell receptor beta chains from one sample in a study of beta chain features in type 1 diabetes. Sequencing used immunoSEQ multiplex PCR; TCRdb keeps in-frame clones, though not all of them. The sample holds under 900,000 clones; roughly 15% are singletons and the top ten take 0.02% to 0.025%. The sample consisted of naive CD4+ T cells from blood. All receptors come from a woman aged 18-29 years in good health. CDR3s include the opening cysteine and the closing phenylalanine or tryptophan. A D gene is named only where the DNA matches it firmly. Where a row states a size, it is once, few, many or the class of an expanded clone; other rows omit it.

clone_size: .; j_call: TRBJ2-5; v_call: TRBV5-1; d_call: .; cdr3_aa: CASSLELVETQYF; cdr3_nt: TGCGCCAGCAGCTTGGAGCTGGTAGAGACCCAGTACTTC
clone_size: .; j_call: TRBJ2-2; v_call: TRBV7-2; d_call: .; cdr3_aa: CASSFGPNTGELFF; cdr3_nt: TGTGCCAGCAGCTTCGGCCCCAATACCGGGGAGCTGTTTTTT
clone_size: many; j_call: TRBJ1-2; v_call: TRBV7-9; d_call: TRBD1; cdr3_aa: CASSPGTGGYTF; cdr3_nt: TGTGCCAGCAGCCCGGGGACAGGTGGCTACACCTTC
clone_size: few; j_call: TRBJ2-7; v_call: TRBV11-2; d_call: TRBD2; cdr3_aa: CASSYGTSGAYEQYF; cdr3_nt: TGTGCCAGCAGCTACGGGACTAGCGGGGCCTACGAGCAGTACTTC
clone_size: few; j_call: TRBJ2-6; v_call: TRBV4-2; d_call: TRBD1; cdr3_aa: CASSMSMTGGTASGANVLTF; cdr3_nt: TGTGCCAGCAGCATGTCAATGACAGGGGGCACTGCCTCTGGGGCCAACGTCCTGACTTTC
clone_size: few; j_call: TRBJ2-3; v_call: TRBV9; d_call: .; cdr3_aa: CASSVRTGKAFDTQYF; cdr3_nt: TGTGCCAGCAGCGTCCGGACCGGGAAGGCCTTCGATACGCAGTATTTT
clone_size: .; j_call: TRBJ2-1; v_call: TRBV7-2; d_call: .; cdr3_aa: CASSLGAQGYEQFF; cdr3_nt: TGTGCCAGCAGCTTAGGTGCCCAGGGATATGAGCAGTTCTTC
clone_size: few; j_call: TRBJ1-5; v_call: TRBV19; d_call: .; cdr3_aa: CASSRTVNQPQHF; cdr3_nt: TGTGCCAGTAGTCGGACGGTTAACCAGCCCCAGCATTTT
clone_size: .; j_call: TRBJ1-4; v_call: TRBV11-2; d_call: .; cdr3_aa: CASSSRAANEKLFF; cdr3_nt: TGTGCCAGCAGCTCCAGGGCGGCTAATGAAAAACTGTTTTTT
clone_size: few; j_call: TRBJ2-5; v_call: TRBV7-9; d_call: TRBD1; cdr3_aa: CASSSRRTDRQKETQYF; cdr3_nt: TGTGCCAGCAGCTCCCGGAGAACGGACAGGCAAAAAGAGACCCAGTACTTC
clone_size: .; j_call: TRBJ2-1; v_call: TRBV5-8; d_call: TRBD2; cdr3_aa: CASSTRTSGSTEQFF; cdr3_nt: TGTGCCAGCAGCACCCGGACTAGCGGGAGTACTGAGCAGTTCTTC
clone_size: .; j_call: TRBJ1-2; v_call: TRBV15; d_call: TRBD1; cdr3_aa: CATVPRTGVRYGYTF; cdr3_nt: TGTGCCACCGTACCGAGGACAGGGGTCCGCTATGGCTACACCTTC
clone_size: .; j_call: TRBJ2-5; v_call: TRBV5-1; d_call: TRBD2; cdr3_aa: CASSPRTSGSHQETQYF; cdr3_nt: TGCGCCAGCAGCCCCCGGACTAGCGGGAGCCACCAAGAGACCCAGTACTTC
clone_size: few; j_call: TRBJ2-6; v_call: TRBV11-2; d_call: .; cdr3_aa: CASSATSGANVLTF; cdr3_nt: TGTGCCAGCAGCGCCACCTCTGGGGCCAACGTCCTGACTTTC
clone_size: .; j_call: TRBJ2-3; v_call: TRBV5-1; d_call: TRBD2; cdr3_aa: CASSSASGRRDTQYF; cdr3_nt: TGCGCCAGCAGTTCGGCTAGCGGGAGGAGAGATACGCAGTATTTT
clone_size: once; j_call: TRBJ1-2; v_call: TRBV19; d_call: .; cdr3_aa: CASAWGVTYGYTF; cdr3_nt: TGTGCCAGTGCATGGGGTGTGACCTATGGCTACACCTTC
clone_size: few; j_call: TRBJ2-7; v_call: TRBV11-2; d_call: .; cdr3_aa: CASSGPGTWSYEQYF; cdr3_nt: TGTGCCAGCAGCGGACCCGGGACATGGAGCTACGAGCAGTACTTC
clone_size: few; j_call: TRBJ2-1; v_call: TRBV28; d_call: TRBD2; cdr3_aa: CASSLEAGGYNEQFF; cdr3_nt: TGTGCCAGCAGTTTAGAAGCGGGAGGTTACAATGAGCAGTTCTTC
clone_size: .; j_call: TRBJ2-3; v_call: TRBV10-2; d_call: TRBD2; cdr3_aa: CASSDAAGGIDTQYF; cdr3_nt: TGCGCCAGCAGTGATGCGGCGGGAGGGATAGATACGCAGTATTTT
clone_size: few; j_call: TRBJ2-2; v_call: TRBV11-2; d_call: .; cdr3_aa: CASSASRATTGELFF; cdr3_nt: TGTGCCAGCAGCGCCAGCAGGGCCACCACCGGGGAGCTGTTTTTT
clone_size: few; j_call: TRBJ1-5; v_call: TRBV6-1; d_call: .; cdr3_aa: CASSDKSVNQPQHF; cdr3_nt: TGTGCCAGCAGTGATAAGTCAGTCAATCAGCCCCAGCATTTT
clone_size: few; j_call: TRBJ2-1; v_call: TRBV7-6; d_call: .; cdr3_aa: CASSLRGPGANEQFF; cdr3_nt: TGTGCCAGCAGCTTAAGGGGTCCGGGAGCCAATGAGCAGTTCTTC
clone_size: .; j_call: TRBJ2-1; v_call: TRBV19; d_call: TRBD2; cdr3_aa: CASSTHGTSGRAGFVEQFF; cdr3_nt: TGTGCCAGTAGTACTCACGGGACTAGCGGGAGGGCCGGCTTTGTTGAGCAGTTCTTC
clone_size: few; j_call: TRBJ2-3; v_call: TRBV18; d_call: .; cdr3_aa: CASSPPGGGGTDTQYF; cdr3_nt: TGTGCCAGCTCACCACCCGGCGGCGGCGGAACAGATACGCAGTATTTT
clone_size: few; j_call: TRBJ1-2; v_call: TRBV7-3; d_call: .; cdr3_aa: CASSLVRTANYGYTF; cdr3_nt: TGTGCCAGCAGCTTAGTGAGGACAGCGAACTATGGCTACACCTTC
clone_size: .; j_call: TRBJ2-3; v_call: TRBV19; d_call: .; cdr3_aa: CASSADDPPDDTQYF; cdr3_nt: TGTGCCAGTAGTGCCGATGATCCCCCCGACGATACGCAGTATTTT
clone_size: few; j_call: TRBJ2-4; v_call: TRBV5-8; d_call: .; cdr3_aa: CASSQLTRLLAKNIQYF; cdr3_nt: TGTGCCAGCAGCCAACTGACGAGACTCTTAGCCAAAAACATTCAGTACTTC
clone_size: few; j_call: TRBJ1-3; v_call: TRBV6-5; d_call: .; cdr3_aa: CASSYGSSSGNTIYF; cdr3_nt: TGTGCCAGCAGTTACGGCTCGAGCTCTGGAAACACCATATATTTT
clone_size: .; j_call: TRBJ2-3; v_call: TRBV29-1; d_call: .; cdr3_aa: CSVYTDTQYF; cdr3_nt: TGCAGCGTATACACAGATACGCAGTATTTT
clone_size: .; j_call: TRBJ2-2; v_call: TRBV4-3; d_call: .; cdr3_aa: CASSQEAATNTGELFF; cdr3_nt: TGCGCCAGCAGCCAAGAGGCCGCCACGAACACCGGGGAGCTGTTTTTT
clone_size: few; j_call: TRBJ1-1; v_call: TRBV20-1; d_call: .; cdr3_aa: CSARDWGEAFF; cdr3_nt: TGCAGTGCTAGAGATTGGGGGGAAGCTTTCTTT
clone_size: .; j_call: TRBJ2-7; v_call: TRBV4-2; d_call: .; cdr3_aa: CASSPDKGYEQYF; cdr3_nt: TGTGCCAGCAGCCCCGATAAGGGTTACGAGCAGTACTTC
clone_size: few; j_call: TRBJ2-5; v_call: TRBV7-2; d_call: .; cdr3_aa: CASSLVGGGETQYF; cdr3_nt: TGTGCCAGCAGCTTAGTAGGGGGAGGAGAGACCCAGTACTTC
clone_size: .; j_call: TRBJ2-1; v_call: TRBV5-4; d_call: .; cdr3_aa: CASSLDLNRQFF; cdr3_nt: TGTGCCAGCAGCTTGGACCTAAATCGGCAGTTCTTC
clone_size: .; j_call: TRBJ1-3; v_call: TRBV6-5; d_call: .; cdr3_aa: CASMASSSGNTIYF; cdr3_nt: TGTGCCAGCATGGCAAGCTCCTCTGGAAACACCATATATTTT
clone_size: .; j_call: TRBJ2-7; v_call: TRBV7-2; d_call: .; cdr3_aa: CASSLVKSSYEQYF; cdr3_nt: TGTGCCAGCAGCTTAGTAAAGAGCTCCTACGAGCAGTACTTC
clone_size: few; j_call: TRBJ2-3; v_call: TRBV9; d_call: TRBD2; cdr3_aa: CASSVARGESSTDTQYF; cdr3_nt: TGTGCCAGCAGCGTAGCCCGGGGGGAATCTAGCACAGATACGCAGTATTTT
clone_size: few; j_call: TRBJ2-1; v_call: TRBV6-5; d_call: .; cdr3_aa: CASSYMAPGLNEQFF; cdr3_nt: TGTGCCAGCAGTTATATGGCACCGGGGTTGAATGAGCAGTTCTTC
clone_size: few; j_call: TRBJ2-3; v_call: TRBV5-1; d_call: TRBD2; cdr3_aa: CASSRGLGITDTQYF; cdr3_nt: TGCGCCAGCAGCCGGGGACTAGGGATAACAGATACGCAGTATTTT
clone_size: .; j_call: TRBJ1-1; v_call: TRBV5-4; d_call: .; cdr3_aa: CASSLDRLRTEAFF; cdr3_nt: TGTGCCAGCAGCCTTGACAGGTTGCGGACTGAAGCTTTCTTT
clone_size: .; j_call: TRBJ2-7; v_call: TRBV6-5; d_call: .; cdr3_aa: CASSYYGPYEQYF; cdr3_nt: TGTGCCAGCAGTTACTACGGACCCTACGAGCAGTACTTC
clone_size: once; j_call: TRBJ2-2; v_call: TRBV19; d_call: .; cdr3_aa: CASSPASIPIGELFF; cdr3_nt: TGTGCCAGTAGTCCAGCTAGTATTCCCATCGGGGAGCTGTTTTTT
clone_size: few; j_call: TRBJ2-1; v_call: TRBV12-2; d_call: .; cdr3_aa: CASRPGLRYNEQFF; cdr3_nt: TGTGCAAGTCGCCCCGGGCTCCGGTACAATGAGCAGTTCTTC
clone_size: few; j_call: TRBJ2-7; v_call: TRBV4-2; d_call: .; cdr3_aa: CASSQSLAASYEQYF; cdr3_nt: TGTGCCAGCAGCCAATCCTTAGCGGCCTCCTACGAGCAGTACTTC
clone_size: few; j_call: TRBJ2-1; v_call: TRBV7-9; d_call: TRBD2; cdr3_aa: CASSLDGAGGNEQFF; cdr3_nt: TGTGCCAGCAGCCTGGACGGGGCGGGAGGAAATGAGCAGTTCTTC
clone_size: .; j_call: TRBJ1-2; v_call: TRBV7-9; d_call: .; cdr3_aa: CASSLRDMGGYTF; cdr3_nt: TGTGCCAGCAGCCTCCGGGACATGGGAGGCTACACCTTC
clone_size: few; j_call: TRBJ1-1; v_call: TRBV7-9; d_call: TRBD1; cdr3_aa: CASSTRQGINTEAFF; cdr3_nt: TGTGCCAGCAGCACCCGACAGGGGATAAACACTGAAGCTTTCTTT
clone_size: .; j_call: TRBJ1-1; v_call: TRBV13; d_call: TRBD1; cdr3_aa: CASSPGQTNAEAFF; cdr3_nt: TGTGCCAGCAGCCCGGGACAGACGAACGCTGAAGCTTTCTTT
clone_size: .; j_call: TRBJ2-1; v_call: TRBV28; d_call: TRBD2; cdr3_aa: CASSLLAGGPKSNEQFF; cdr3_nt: TGTGCCAGCAGTTTATTAGCGGGAGGGCCCAAGAGTAATGAGCAGTTCTTC
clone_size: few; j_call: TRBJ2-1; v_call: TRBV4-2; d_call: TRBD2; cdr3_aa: CASSQDLRASGHNEQFF; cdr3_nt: TGTGCCAGCAGCCAAGATCTTCGGGCTAGCGGGCACAATGAGCAGTTCTTC
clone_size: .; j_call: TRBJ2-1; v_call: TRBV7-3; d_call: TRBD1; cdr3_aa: CASSTQQGDNEQFF; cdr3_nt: TGTGCCAGCAGCACCCAGCAGGGGGACAATGAGCAGTTCTTC
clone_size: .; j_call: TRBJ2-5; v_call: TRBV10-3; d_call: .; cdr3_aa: CAIGRETQYF; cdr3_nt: TGTGCCATCGGTAGGGAGACCCAGTACTTC
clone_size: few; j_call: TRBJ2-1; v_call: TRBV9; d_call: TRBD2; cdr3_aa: CASGAGGPGEQFF; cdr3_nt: TGTGCCAGCGGAGCGGGAGGGCCGGGTGAGCAGTTCTTC